This T cell receptor (beta chain) was captured by sequencing in a study of cytomegalovirus exposure and HLA in healthy donors (dated by TCRdb to 2015 to 2018). In terms of the full investigation: A later analysis indicated that the 120 or so validation repertoires were generated on the platform also employed for the approximately 700 repertoires of the first cohort. The study aimed to test whether signatures of past pathogen exposure could be identified by cataloging public T cell receptors. The study combined high-throughput TCR immunosequencing, statistical association of individual TCRs with disease status, and machine learning to predict cytomegalovirus infection status. In addition to the first cohort of 666 subjects, a separate validation cohort of around 110 different subjects was used. Summary of the overall study and its limitations: A total of around 150 TCR beta chains were listed by the study as associated with cytomegalovirus. In vitro tests confirmed that three of the cytomegalovirus-associated TCR beta chains recognize cytomegalovirus antigens. It was suggested by the authors that the approach could potentially be generalized to other disease states and immunological phenotypes. The classifier was reported to diagnose cytomegalovirus status with high specificity and sensitivity in both the original and validation cohorts. A later analysis lacked HLA typing for the validation cohort, so it scored co-occurrence in that cohort across all 110 or so repertoires. In a later analysis, TCRs clustered in the first cohort were found to also tend to co-occur in the 130 or so validation repertoires, with 85% to 95% of cluster scores above 0. Most TCR sequences were observed very rarely across donors, whereas some public TCRs were present in many individuals.

The donors were included in the validation cohort of 90 to 150 subjects, a group kept apart from the roughly 730-subject first cohort. V is cut by 5 bases and J by 0 bases, and the space between the germline ends is 8 bases. The germline V gene (reference sequence) specifies MNHNY as CDR1 and SVGAGI as CDR2. The CDR3, from cysteine to phenylalanine, totals 13 residues. Of all the DNA, just the CDR3 is kept, 39 bases in frame from base 1. On this clone itself: This receptor's antigen is unknown. No much larger clonotype is one base removed from it; base qualities were not supplied.

Library creation used the immunoSEQ multiplex PCR assay. The authors processed their data as follows. A statistical classification framework was developed to diagnose cytomegalovirus status using the catalog of TCR beta chain sequences. In TCRdb, the immuneACCESS table is reduced to in-frame sequences with V and J assigned. These tables do not hold every clone; where another copy was compared, an unresolved V gene accounts for under half, and the others remain unexplained. V and J calls and clone size are copied from that table; D and trimming were computed from the DNA. This sample is represented by fewer than 400,000 clones; 80% to 90% of them were singletons. The ten largest clones add up to 0.84% of the sample.

This receptor was taken from a woman between 18 and 30 years old in good health and CMV-seronegative. Sequencing input: PBMCs. This chain joins TRBV6-6 to TRBJ2-7; the D gene cannot be resolved reliably. The CDR3 has the sequence CASSSPGSYEQYF. The base sequence is TGTGCCAGCAGTAGTCCGGGCTCCTACGAGCAGTACTTC.